This T cell receptor (beta chain) emerged from a study of shared clonotypes between healthy human individuals. Some clones are missing from TCRdb's copy, which holds only in-frame ones; the method was immunoSEQ multiplex PCR. The table lists about 990,000 clones, 78% of them singletons. The CDR3 runs to 13 residues. In germline, CDR1 is SNHLY, CDR2 FYNNEI. V trimming: 8 bases; J trimming: 4 bases; junction bases outside the gene matches: 2. The source material was memory CD4+ T cells from PBMCs. The subset was: CD45RA-negative fraction. This sequence originates from a man aged 18 to 35 in good health. Some clones in this sample may be carry-over from other donors' samples. The J gene is TRBJ1-2, the V gene TRBV2; 12 positions match TRBD1. CDR3 protein: CASGTGGSYGYTF. CDR3 nucleotide sequence: TGTGCCAGCGGGACAGGGGGCAGCTATGGCTACACCTTC.